A single sample is the source of the 20 T cell receptor beta chains below, sequenced in a study of shared clonotypes between healthy human individuals. Profiling relied on immunoSEQ multiplex PCR, and the TCRdb table lists in-frame clones only, not all of them. This table holds 1.5 million to 2.5 million clones, approximately 95% found once. Positive CCR7 selection of CD45RO-negative cells yielded the naive CD8 cells, and terminally differentiated effector memory CD45RA+ cells were excluded. Sequencing was carried out using naive CD8+ T cells sorted from blood. The receptors shown here come from a man younger than 35 in good health.

On this clone: Other DNA sequences in this specimen translate into the identical CDR3. The chain employs TRBV4-3 and TRBJ2-2; tentatively, D is TRBD2 (6 bases). Germline assignment: CDR1 LGHNA and CDR2 YSLEER. CDR3 length equals 14 residues. Trimming removed 1 base at V and 5 bases at J, with 8 bases between. This CDR3 reads CASSQVGGTGELFF. The CDR3 DNA follows: TGCGCCAGCAGCCAAGTAGGAGGGACCGGGGAGCTGTTTTTT.

The rearrangement links TRBV28 to TRBJ2-1; D is possibly TRBD2 (7 bases). Germline CDR1 and CDR2: MDHEN and SYDVKM. V was clipped by 10 bases and J by 4 bases, with 17 bases between them. The CDR3 spans 14 residues. CDR3 region: CATSVGGPYNEQFF. Written as DNA, the CDR3 is TGTGCCACCTCTGTGGGGGGGCCATACAATGAGCAGTTCTTC.

The V call is TRBV5-4, the J call TRBJ1-1; 8 bases map to TRBD1. CDR1 and CDR2 (germline): SGHNT, YYREEE (reference sequence). The CDR3 has 14 residues. V lost 4 bases, J lost 3 bases, and 5 bases stayed unmatched. The CDR3 coding sequence is TGTGCCAGCAGCCCTCAGGACAGGGACACTGAAGCTTTCTTT. Its protein product is CASSPQDRDTEAFF.

The rearrangement uses TRBV27 and TRBJ1-4; 9 nucleotides align to TRBD1. CDR1 is MNHEY, CDR2 SMNVEV, per germline (reference sequence). The CDR3 is 14 amino acids. The V and J ends lost 7 bases and 7 bases, in that order; junction bases with no gene match: 7. CDR3 loop: CASTYTGGSEKLFF. CDR3 coding DNA: TGTGCCAGCACCTACACAGGGGGCAGTGAAAAACTGTTTTTT.

This clone was counted once. The genes are TRBV7-9 and TRBJ2-7, with 8 bases identical to TRBD2. Looked up from germline, CDR1 is SEHNR and CDR2 is FQNEAQ (reference sequence). The junction had 8 bases not matched to a gene; V was cut back by 5 bases and J by 5 bases. CDR3 size: 14 residues. Here the CDR3 reads CASSPRGGQNEQYF. For the CDR3, the DNA is TGTGCCAGCAGCCCCCGGGGGGGTCAAAACGAGCAGTACTTC.

CDR3 DNA sequence: TGTGCCAGCAGCGGACAGTGGGAGACCCAGTACTTC. It is translated as CASSGQWETQYF. The rearrangement uses TRBV7-9 and TRBJ2-5; D possibly corresponds to TRBD1 (6 bases). V shed 5 bases and J shed 5 bases, with 9 bases lying between them. CDR1 is SEHNR, CDR2 FQNEAQ, per germline (reference sequence). This CDR3 has 12 residues.

This clone was found once. The sample contains more than one DNA sequence encoding this CDR3. V is TRBV6-5 and J is TRBJ1-2; maybe TRBD1 (5 bases). This CDR3 comprises 14 residues. Germline V gene lookup returns CDR1 MNHEY and CDR2 SVGAGI. V was shortened by 0 bases and J by 8 bases, with 13 bases between the two germline ends. This CDR3 is CASSYSLGGNGYTF. The CDR3 bases are TGTGCCAGCAGTTACTCCTTGGGGGGAAACGGCTACACCTTC.

The V gene is TRBV5-5, the J gene TRBJ2-7; TRBD2 aligns across 7 bases. Per germline, CDR1 SGHKS and CDR2 YYEKEE (reference sequence). The CDR3 runs to 14 residues. With 3 bases clipped from V and 2 bases from J, the junction kept 5 bases outside the gene matches. The CDR3 nucleotides are TGTGCCAGCAGCTCCGGGACTACCGCCTACGAGCAGTACTTC. Residues: CASSSGTTAYEQYF.

For this clone: The sample has other DNA sequences that encode this CDR3 too. The CDR3 sequence: CASSANRGQETQYF. DNA of the CDR3: TGTGCCAGCAGCGCAAACAGGGGGCAGGAGACCCAGTACTTC. The chain recombines TRBV9 with TRBJ2-5; 9 bases fit TRBD1. The CDR3 is 14 amino acids. V lost 3 bases and J lost 5; bases outside the gene matches: 5. Germline loops: CDR1 SGDLS, CDR2 YYNGEE.

The V and J genes are TRBV7-9 and TRBJ2-7; TRBD1 agrees at 8 bases. The length of the CDR3 is 15 residues. Germline CDR1 SEHNR, CDR2 FQNEAQ (reference sequence). V gave up 4 bases and J gave up 4 bases; unmatched junction bases: 9. The CDR3 DNA reads TGTGCCAGCAGCTCTCTTCAGGGGGCAGGGTACGAGCAGTACTTC. Translation: CASSSLQGAGYEQYF. The full variable domain, rest sourced from reference TRBV7-9 and TRBJ2-7, is DTGVSQNPRHKITKRGQNVTFRCDPISEHNRLYWYRQTLGQGPEFLTYFQNEAQLEKSRLLSDRFSAERPKGSFSTLEIQRTEQGDSAMYLCASSSLQGAGYEQYFGPGTRLTVT.

The rearrangement links TRBV5-4 to TRBJ2-1; unclear D gene. Germline V gene data show CDR1 as SGHNT and CDR2 as YYREEE (reference sequence). Trimming took off 3 bases at V and 0 bases at J, with 13 bases between the two ends. CDR3 length: 16 residues. CDR3 nucleotide sequence: TGTGCCAGCAGCTGGAGTCCTACGAGCTCCTACAATGAGCAGTTCTTC. This gives the protein CASSWSPTSSYNEQFF.

This sequence joins TRBV7-9 and TRBJ2-7, with no clear D. The V gene lost 1 base and the J gene lost 3 bases, with 7 bases spanning the gap. The CDR3 covers 13 residues. From germline, CDR1 is SEHNR and CDR2 FQNEAQ (reference sequence). CDR3: CASSLEWGYEQYF. The CDR3 coding sequence is TGTGCCAGCAGCTTAGAATGGGGCTACGAGCAGTACTTC.

In the case of this clone: Additional DNA sequences in this sample encode the identical CDR3. This chain uses TRBV7-9 with TRBJ2-7, with D hard to call. Trimming took 1 base from V and 5 from J, leaving 6 bases between them. The CDR3 is 12 amino acids. The V gene's germline CDR1 is SEHNR and CDR2 FQNEAQ (reference sequence). CDR3 DNA sequence: TGTGCCAGCAGCTTAGGTAGGAACGAGCAGTACTTC. It codes for CASSLGRNEQYF.

The rearrangement uses TRBV7-8 and TRBJ2-2; the D gene is possibly TRBD1 (5 bases). Trimming left V 4 bases short and J 5 bases short, with 8 bases between. The V gene's germline CDR1 is SGHVS and CDR2 FQNEAQ. The CDR3 loop spans 13 amino acids. The CDR3 loop reads CASSSQETGELFF. The DNA for the CDR3 is TGTGCCAGCAGCTCACAGGAGACCGGGGAGCTGTTTTTT. The full variable domain, in which reference TRBV7-8 and TRBJ2-2 provide the parts outside the CDR3, is GAGVSQSPRYKVAKRGQDVALRCDPISGHVSLFWYQQALGQGPEFLTYFQNEAQLDKSGLPSDRFFAERPEGSVSTLKIQRTQQEDSAVYLCASSSQETGELFFGEGSRLTVL.

The chain is built from TRBV5-1 and TRBJ1-4; D is possibly TRBD1 (5 bases). The CDR3 extends over 14 amino acids. Germline CDR1 and CDR2: SGHRS and YFSETQ. The V gene lost 1 base and the J gene lost 6 bases, with 10 bases spanning the gap. CDR3: CASSLWVGDEKLFF. The CDR3 bases are TGCGCCAGCAGCTTGTGGGTAGGGGATGAAAAACTGTTTTTT.

The J gene is TRBJ1-2, the V gene TRBV19; a weak D match, TRBD1 (6 bases). The CDR3 totals 15 residues. Trimming shortened V by 5 bases and J by 4 bases, and 17 bases separated the two germline ends. Germline CDR1 LNHDA, CDR2 SQIVND (reference sequence). CDR3 loop: CASSDWAGERYGYTF. CDR3 nucleotides: TGTGCCAGTAGTGACTGGGCAGGGGAGCGCTATGGCTACACCTTC.

The chain has TRBV12-5 and TRBJ1-5, with TRBD1 identical over 7 bases. The J segment lost 2 bases and the V segment lost 2 bases, leaving 3 bases of the junction unmatched. There are 15 residues in the CDR3. Per the germline V gene, CDR1 is LGHNT and CDR2 is FRNRAP. CDR3: CASGLQGGGNQPQHF. CDR3 sequence (DNA): TGTGCTAGTGGTTTGCAGGGGGGAGGCAATCAGCCCCAGCATTTT.

The chain couples TRBV7-9 to TRBJ2-2; 7 bases line up with TRBD2. This CDR3 region has 17 residues. Trimming at V came to 1 base and at J to 1 base, leaving 6 bases not matched to a gene. Germline lookup yields CDR1 SEHNR and CDR2 FQNEAQ (reference sequence). CDR3 coding DNA: TGTGCCAGCAGCTTAGTATCTCGCGGGGGGAACACCGGGGAGCTGTTTTTT. Its protein product is CASSLVSRGGNTGELFF.

The chain couples TRBV2 to TRBJ2-7; 10 nucleotides agree with TRBD1. The V segment lost 8 bases and the J segment 5 bases; nucleotides outside the gene matches: 12. The CDR3 totals 15 residues. Germline V gene lookup returns CDR1 SNHLY and CDR2 FYNNEI. This chain's CDR3 is CASEHPGQGMDEQYF. CDR3 DNA sequence: TGTGCCAGCGAGCACCCGGGACAGGGGATGGACGAGCAGTACTTC.

The rearrangement links TRBV9 to TRBJ2-5, with D perhaps TRBD1 or TRBD2 (6 bases each). Germline V lookup: CDR1 SGDLS, CDR2 YYNGEE. The CDR3 spans 15 residues. Trimming pared 3 bases from V and 5 bases from J, leaving 17 bases between. CDR3 in DNA: TGTGCCAGCAGCGCCGAGGGGGGAGGTCCTGAGACCCAGTACTTC. Amino acids: CASSAEGGGPETQYF.